These 24 T cell receptor beta chains came from one sample sequenced in a study of blood T cell repertoires in COVID-19. Here immunoSEQ multiplex PCR was the method, and the copy in TCRdb shows in-frame clones only, minus some. The sample includes roughly 120,000 clones, around four fifths of them seen just once. Sequencing input: peripheral blood. These receptors all come from a man aged 25-40 years with acute or convalescent COVID-19.

The V call is TRBV7-9, the J call TRBJ2-2; D might be TRBD1 (6 bases). Trimming left V 6 bases short and J 4 bases short, with 12 bases between. The CDR3 loop spans 14 amino acids. Germline lookup yields CDR1 SEHNR and CDR2 FQNEAQ (reference sequence). The CDR3 nucleotides are TGTGCCAGCAGTCCCGGACAGCTCACCGGGGAGCTGTTTTTT. This sequence encodes CASSPGQLTGELFF. Full variable domain (rest looked up from reference TRBV7-9 and TRBJ2-2): DTGVSQNPRHKITKRGQNVTFRCDPISEHNRLYWYRQTLGQGPEFLTYFQNEAQLEKSRLLSDRFSAERPKGSFSTLEIQRTEQGDSAMYLCASSPGQLTGELFFGEGSRLTVL.

The gene calls are TRBV6-1 and TRBJ2-2; D possibly corresponds to TRBD2 (7 bases). Germline V gene data show CDR1 as MNHNS and CDR2 as SASEGT. CDR3 size: 16 residues. V was pared by 3 bases and J by 1 base, with 12 bases between. CDR3: CASSDGGGRNTGELFF. In nucleotides, the CDR3 is TGTGCCAGCAGTGATGGGGGGGGCAGGAACACCGGGGAGCTGTTTTTT.

This chain connects TRBV30 to TRBJ1-2; D is undetermined. The V end lost 5 bases, the J end lost 2 bases, and 9 bases lay between the germline ends. Germline CDR1 is GTSNPN and CDR2 is SVGIG (reference sequence). The CDR3 totals 12 residues. CDR3 DNA: TGTGCCTGGTTCACAGTAAACTATGGCTACACCTTC. This encodes CAWFTVNYGYTF.

In this sample, this clone turned up a few times. The J gene is TRBJ1-1, the V gene TRBV19, with TRBD1 matching over 8 bases. V lost 4 bases and J lost 4; bases outside the gene matches: 5. Germline loops: CDR1 LNHDA, CDR2 SQIVND (reference sequence). The CDR3 loop spans 14 amino acids. CDR3 DNA sequence: TGTGCCAGTAGTAGCCAGGGGGCGCGCACTGAAGCTTTCTTT. It encodes CASSSQGARTEAFF.

The rearrangement joins TRBV4-3 to TRBJ2-3; 8 positions match TRBD1. V trimming: 1 base; J trimming: 6 bases; junction bases outside the gene matches: 9. The CDR3 spans 16 residues. CDR1 LGHNA and CDR2 YSLEER come from the germline V gene. The CDR3 sequence: CASSQASGQGADTQYF. The DNA for the CDR3 is TGCGCCAGCAGCCAAGCGTCTGGGCAGGGGGCGGATACGCAGTATTTT.

V and J are TRBV7-9 and TRBJ1-1; no definite D call. This CDR3 contains 14 residues. CDR1 and CDR2 (germline): SEHNR, FQNEAQ (reference sequence). The germline V and J ends were trimmed by 0 bases and 2 bases, with 7 bases remaining between them. The CDR3 loop reads CASSLAYRNTEAFF. In DNA, the CDR3 is TGTGCCAGCAGCTTAGCGTACAGAAACACTGAAGCTTTCTTT.

The chain joins TRBV6-5 to TRBJ1-1, with TRBD1 matching over 11 bases. This CDR3 contains 15 residues. The germline V gene has CDR1 MNHEY and CDR2 SVGAGI. With 2 bases clipped from V and 5 bases from J, the junction kept 4 bases outside the gene matches. CDR3 residues: CASSYGQGASTEAFF. CDR3 DNA sequence: TGTGCCAGCAGTTACGGACAGGGGGCGAGTACTGAAGCTTTCTTT.

The chain links TRBV9 to TRBJ2-5; possibly TRBD2 for D (6 bases). Deletions cut 0 bases from V and 4 bases from J, with 10 bases between. There are 14 residues in the CDR3. Germline CDR1 SGDLS, CDR2 YYNGEE. The CDR3 bases are TGTGCCAGCAGCGTAGACGGGGGTGCAGAGACCCAGTACTTC. Translation gives CASSVDGGAETQYF.

The gene calls are TRBV29-1 and TRBJ2-7, with D possibly matching TRBD2 (6 bases). This CDR3 contains 13 residues. V lost 7 bases, J lost 0 bases, and 13 bases lay in between. Germline V CDR1 and CDR2: SQVTM, ANQGSEA. Here the CDR3 DNA reads TGCAGCGCAAGGGACGGGAGCTCCTACGAGCAGTACTTC. Residues: CSARDGSSYEQYF.

The chain recombines TRBV6-5 with TRBJ1-1; no definite D call. Germline loops: CDR1 MNHEY, CDR2 SVGAGI. Trimming took off 0 bases at V and 5 bases at J, with 16 bases between the two ends. The CDR3 is 16 amino acids. The CDR3 DNA sequence: TGTGCCAGCAGTTACTCGACGGTAGCTACCCCAACTGAAGCTTTCTTT. Translated, it gives CASSYSTVATPTEAFF.

The V and J genes are TRBV30 and TRBJ1-4, with D possibly TRBD1 on 6 matching bases. In germline, CDR1 is GTSNPN, CDR2 SVGIG (reference sequence). V was trimmed by 3 bases and J by 11 bases, leaving 10 bases between them. The CDR3 spans 11 residues. Written as DNA, the CDR3 is TGTGCCTGGAGGACAGGACCCAAACTGTTTTTT. Translated, it gives CAWRTGPKLFF. The whole variable domain, filled in from reference TRBV30 and TRBJ1-4, reads SQTIHQWPATLVQPVGSPLSLECTVEGTSNPNLYWYRQAAGRGLQLLFYSVGIGQISSEVPQNLSASRPQDRQFILSSKKLLLSDSGFYLCAWRTGPKLFFGSGTQLSVL.

This sequence joins TRBV10-3 and TRBJ1-2; D not resolved. Per germline, CDR1 ENHRY and CDR2 SYGVKD. Between the trimmed V and J ends, which lost 3 bases and 0 bases, there was a span of 11 bases. CDR3 length: 15 residues. The CDR3 sequence: CAISDTTVSNYGYTF. DNA for the CDR3: TGTGCCATCAGTGATACAACAGTATCTAACTATGGCTACACCTTC.

The genes are TRBV5-5 and TRBJ2-2; 9 bases match TRBD2. The CDR3 runs 16 residues. The ends lost 0 bases at V and 6 bases at J; junction bases unmatched: 6. The V gene's germline CDR1 is SGHKS and CDR2 YYEKEE (reference sequence). The CDR3 loop reads CASSLVISGGAGELFF. The CDR3 DNA follows: TGTGCCAGCAGCTTGGTGATTAGCGGGGGTGCCGGGGAGCTGTTTTTT.

The rearrangement links TRBV7-3 to TRBJ2-2; the D gene is possibly TRBD2 (5 bases). The CDR3 has 15 residues. Trimming took 5 bases from V and 4 from J, leaving 14 bases between them. The germline gives CDR1 SGHTA, CDR2 FQGTGA. CDR3 sequence reads: CASSLVGGSTGELFF. Here the CDR3 DNA reads TGTGCCAGCAGCCTTGTCGGAGGCTCCACCGGGGAGCTGTTTTTT.

The chain combines TRBV6-5 with TRBJ1-5; 10 bases match TRBD1. V was clipped by 6 bases and J by 3 bases; unmatched bases: 2. Germline lookup yields CDR1 MNHEY and CDR2 SVGAGI. The CDR3 spans 14 residues. The CDR3 region is CASRGQGNNQPQHF. CDR3 nucleotide sequence: TGTGCCAGCAGGGGACAGGGGAACAATCAGCCCCAGCATTTT.

The V gene is TRBV4-1, the J gene TRBJ1-1; no clear D. The CDR3 is 11 residues long. Germline V gene data show CDR1 as MGHRA and CDR2 as YSYEKL. The ends were cut back, 4 bases at V and 3 bases at J, with 3 bases in the middle. Here the CDR3 DNA reads TGCGCCAGCAGCCGAGACACTGAAGCTTTCTTT. It yields the protein CASSRDTEAFF.

The sample holds a few counts of this clone. The chain joins TRBV12-3 or TRBV12-4 to TRBJ2-7; D is perhaps TRBD2 (6 bases). The CDR3 runs to 12 residues. The V end was cut by 3 bases, the J end by 6 bases, with 9 bases between. DNA for the CDR3: TGTGCCAGCAGTTTCTTCGGGGGCGAGCAGTACTTC. This codes for CASSFFGGEQYF.

The chain recombines TRBV5-1 with TRBJ1-2; D perhaps matches TRBD1 (6 bases). The V end lost 0 bases, the J end lost 6 bases, and 21 bases lay between the germline ends. The CDR3 is 17 amino acids. The germline V gene has CDR1 SGHRS and CDR2 YFSETQ. The CDR3 is CASSLEGDTGILDGYTF. In nucleotides, the CDR3 is TGCGCCAGCAGCTTGGAGGGGGACACCGGGATTTTGGATGGCTACACCTTC.

V is TRBV18 and J is TRBJ2-1, with D perhaps TRBD2 (5 bases). V was pared by 6 bases and J by 7 bases, with 22 bases between. The CDR3 contains 16 residues. Germline-derived CDR1 and CDR2 are KGHSH and LQKENI. The CDR3 region has the DNA TGTGCCAGCTCCCACGACTCTCCCATTTCGGGAAATGAGCAGTTCTTC. It is translated as CASSHDSPISGNEQFF.

This clone was seen a handful of times. J is TRBJ2-1 and V is TRBV7-9, with 11 bases fitting TRBD2. The CDR3 spans 15 residues. V shed 2 bases, J shed 7 bases, and the junction held 4 bases outside the gene matches. Germline lookup yields CDR1 SEHNR and CDR2 FQNEAQ (reference sequence). CDR3 sequence reads: CASSLLAGGLNEQFF. The DNA for the CDR3 is TGTGCCAGCAGCTTACTAGCGGGAGGTTTGAATGAGCAGTTCTTC.

This rearrangement joins TRBV3-1 (or the pseudogene TRBV3-2) to TRBJ2-5, with TRBD2 matching over 11 bases. The CDR3 spans 15 residues. V shed 4 bases and J 2 bases; nucleotides not matched to a gene: 3. Germline assignment: CDR1 LGHDT and CDR2 YNNKEL (reference sequence). The CDR3 sequence: CASSRGTSGQETQYF. CDR3 DNA sequence: TGTGCCAGCAGCCGTGGGACTAGCGGACAAGAGACCCAGTACTTC.

This clone came up once. V usage is TRBV11-2 and J usage is TRBJ2-3; D is uncertain. This CDR3 is 12 amino acids long. Germline CDR1 reads SGHAT; CDR2 reads FQNNGV. The ends were cut back, 6 bases at V and 2 bases at J, with 6 bases in the middle. The CDR3 here is CASSYNTDTQYF. CDR3 DNA: TGTGCCAGCAGTTACAACACAGATACGCAGTATTTT.

This sequence joins TRBV3-1 (or the pseudogene TRBV3-2) and TRBJ1-1; 11 bases map to TRBD1. CDR1 is LGHDT and CDR2 is YNNKEL in the germline V gene (reference sequence). V was clipped by 6 bases and J by 2 bases; unmatched bases: 8. This CDR3 has 16 amino acids. CDR3 nucleotide sequence: TGTGCCAGCAGACACCGGGACAGGGGGGGAAACACTGAAGCTTTCTTT. Amino acids: CASRHRDRGGNTEAFF.

The chain combines TRBV5-1 with TRBJ1-1; 7 bases align to TRBD1. This CDR3 contains 17 residues. V lost 0 bases and J lost 0; bases outside the gene matches: 8. From germline, CDR1 is SGHRS and CDR2 YFSETQ. The CDR3 nucleotides read TGCGCCAGCAGCTTGGTTCGGGACAGCCTCCTGAACACTGAAGCTTTCTTT. Translating it yields CASSLVRDSLLNTEAFF. Supplemented by reference TRBV5-1 and TRBJ1-1, the full variable domain reads KAGVTQTPRYLIKTRGQQVTLSCSPISGHRSVSWYQQTPGQGLQFLFEYFSETQRNKGNFPGRFSGRQFSNSRSEMNVSTLELGDSALYLCASSLVRDSLLNTEAFFGQGTRLTVV.